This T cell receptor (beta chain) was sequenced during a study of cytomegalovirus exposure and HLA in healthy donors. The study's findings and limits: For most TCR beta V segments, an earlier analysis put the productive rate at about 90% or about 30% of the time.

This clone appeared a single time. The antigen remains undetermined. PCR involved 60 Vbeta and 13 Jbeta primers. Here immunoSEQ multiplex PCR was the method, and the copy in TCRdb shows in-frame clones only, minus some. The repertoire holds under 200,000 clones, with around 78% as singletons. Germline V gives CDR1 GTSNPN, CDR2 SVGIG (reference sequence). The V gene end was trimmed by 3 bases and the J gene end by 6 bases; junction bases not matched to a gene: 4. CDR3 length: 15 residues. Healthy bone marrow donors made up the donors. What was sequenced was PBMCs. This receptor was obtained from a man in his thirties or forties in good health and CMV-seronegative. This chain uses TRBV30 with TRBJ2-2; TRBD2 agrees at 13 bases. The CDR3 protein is CAWSGLAGVSGELFF. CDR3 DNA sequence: TGTGCCTGGAGCGGACTAGCGGGAGTATCCGGGGAGCTGTTTTTT. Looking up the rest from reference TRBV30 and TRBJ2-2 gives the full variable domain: SQTIHQWPATLVQPVGSPLSLECTVEGTSNPNLYWYRQAAGRGLQLLFYSVGIGQISSEVPQNLSASRPQDRQFILSSKKLLLSDSGFYLCAWSGLAGVSGELFFGEGSRLTVL.